A single T cell receptor beta chain is shown here with its context. Antigen unknown. The V and J ends lost 1 base and 4 bases respectively, with 17 bases between them. Germline CDR1 reads SEHNR; CDR2 reads FQNEAQ (reference sequence). The CDR3 consists of 17 residues. This specimen belongs to a study of cytomegalovirus exposure and HLA in healthy donors. Findings and caveats of the study: The study reported that TCR beta sequences accurately predicted HLA-A and HLA-B alleles in most subjects. Researchers reported in a later analysis that a missense DCLRE1C variant was tied to TCR beta V- and J-gene trimming. With DRB1 most and HLA-C fewest, TCR association rates differed between HLA loci in a later analysis.

The PCR was carried out with 60 Vbeta primers and 13 Jbeta primers. Using immunoSEQ multiplex PCR, the repertoire was profiled, and TCRdb retains in-frame clones only, with some absent. The table shows approximately 100,000 clones, with roughly 76% occurring only once. Nominally healthy donors were sampled, though unrecorded immune exposures were likely. The rearrangement joins TRBV7-9 to TRBJ1-5; D remains ambiguous. This TCR was recovered from a middle-aged woman in good health and CMV-seropositive. Sequenced: PBMCs. CDR3 DNA sequence: TGTGCCAGCAGCTTAGTCCAAAAGAATGAGGGTAATCAGCCCCAGCATTTT. Its protein is CASSLVQKNEGNQPQHF. Full variable domain (missing parts from reference TRBV7-9 and TRBJ1-5): DTGVSQNPRHKITKRGQNVTFRCDPISEHNRLYWYRQTLGQGPEFLTYFQNEAQLEKSRLLSDRFSAERPKGSFSTLEIQRTEQGDSAMYLCASSLVQKNEGNQPQHFGDGTRLSIL.